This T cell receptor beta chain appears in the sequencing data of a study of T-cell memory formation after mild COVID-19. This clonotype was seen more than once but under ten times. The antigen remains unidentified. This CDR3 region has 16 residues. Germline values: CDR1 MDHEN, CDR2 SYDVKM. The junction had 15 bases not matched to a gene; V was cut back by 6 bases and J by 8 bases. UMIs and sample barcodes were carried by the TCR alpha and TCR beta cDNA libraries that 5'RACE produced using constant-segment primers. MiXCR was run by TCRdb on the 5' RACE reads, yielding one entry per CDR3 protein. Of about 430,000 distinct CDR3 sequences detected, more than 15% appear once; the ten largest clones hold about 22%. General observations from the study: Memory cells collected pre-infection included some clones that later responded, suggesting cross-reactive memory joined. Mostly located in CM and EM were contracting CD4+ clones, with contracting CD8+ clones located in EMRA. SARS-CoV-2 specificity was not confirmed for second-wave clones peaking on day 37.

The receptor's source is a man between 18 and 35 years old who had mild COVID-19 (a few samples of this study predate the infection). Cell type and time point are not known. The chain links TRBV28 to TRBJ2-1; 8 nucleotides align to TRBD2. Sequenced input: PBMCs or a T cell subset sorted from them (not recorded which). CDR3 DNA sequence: TGTGCCAGCAGGGGATCCGGGACTAGGGACGAAGATGAGCAGTTCTTC. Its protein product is CASRGSGTRDEDEQFF.